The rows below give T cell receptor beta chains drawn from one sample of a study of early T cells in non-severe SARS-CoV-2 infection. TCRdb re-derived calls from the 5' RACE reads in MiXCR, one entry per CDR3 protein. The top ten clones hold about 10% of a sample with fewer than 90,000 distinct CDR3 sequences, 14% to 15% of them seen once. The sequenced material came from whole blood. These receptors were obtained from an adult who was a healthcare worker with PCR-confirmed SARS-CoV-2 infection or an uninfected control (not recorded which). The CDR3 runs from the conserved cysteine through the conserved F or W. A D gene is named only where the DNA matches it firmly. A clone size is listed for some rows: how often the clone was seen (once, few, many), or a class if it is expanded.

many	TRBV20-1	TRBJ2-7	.	CSARDSTTGSGYEQYF	TGCAGTGCTAGAGATTCCACAACAGGGTCGGGCTACGAGCAGTACTTC
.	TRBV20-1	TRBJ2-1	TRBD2	CSAPSGATYNEQFF	TGCAGTGCTCCAAGCGGGGCTACCTACAATGAGCAGTTCTTC
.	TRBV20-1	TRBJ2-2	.	CSARDSRVIAGLNTGELFF	TGCAGTGCTAGAGATTCGAGGGTGATTGCGGGGCTGAACACCGGGGAGCTGTTTTTT
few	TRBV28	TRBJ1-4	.	CASSFPTYWVNEKLFF	TGTGCCAGCAGTTTTCCGACCTATTGGGTGAATGAAAAACTGTTTTTT
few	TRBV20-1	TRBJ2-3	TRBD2	CSAKAGEGTDTQYF	TGCAGTGCTAAGGCGGGGGAAGGCACAGATACGCAGTATTTT
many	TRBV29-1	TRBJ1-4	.	CNLGTTNEKLFF	TGCAACCTCGGAACAACTAATGAAAAACTGTTTTTT
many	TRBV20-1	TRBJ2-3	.	CSAIGIYGGDTQYF	TGCAGTGCTATCGGGATCTATGGAGGAGATACGCAGTATTTT
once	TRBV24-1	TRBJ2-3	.	CATSDSSGGRDTQYF	TGTGCCACCAGTGACTCCTCGGGGGGCAGGGATACGCAGTATTTT
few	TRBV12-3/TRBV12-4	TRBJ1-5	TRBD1	CASRPTGDSNQPQHF	TGTGCCAGCAGGCCCACAGGGGATAGCAATCAGCCCCAGCATTTT
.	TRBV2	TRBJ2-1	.	CASSEAVMAGRSYNEQFF	TGTGCCAGCAGTGAAGCGGTGATGGCGGGCCGCTCCTACAATGAGCAGTTCTTC
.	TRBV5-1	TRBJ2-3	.	CASSASGGTDTQYF	TGCGCCAGCAGCGCCAGCGGTGGGACAGATACGCAGTATTTT
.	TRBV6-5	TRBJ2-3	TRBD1	CASRERTGDSTDTQYF	TGTGCCAGCAGGGAACGGACAGGTGATAGCACAGATACGCAGTATTTT
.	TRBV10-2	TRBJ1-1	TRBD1	CASVQGADTEAFF	TGCGCCAGTGTACAGGGGGCTGACACTGAAGCTTTCTTT
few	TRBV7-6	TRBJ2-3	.	CASSFPGGADTQYF	TGTGCCAGCAGCTTCCCTGGGGGAGCAGATACGCAGTATTTT
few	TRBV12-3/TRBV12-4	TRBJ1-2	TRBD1	CASSPTGGIRGYTF	TGTGCCAGCAGTCCGACAGGGGGGATACGTGGCTACACCTTC
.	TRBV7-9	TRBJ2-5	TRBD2	CASSLVRGGRETQYF	TGTGCCAGCAGCTTAGTGCGGGGGGGCCGAGAGACCCAGTACTTC
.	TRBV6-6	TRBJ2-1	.	CASSYGPPGRTYNEQFF	TGTGCCAGCAGTTACGGACCTCCGGGACGGACCTACAATGAGCAGTTCTTC
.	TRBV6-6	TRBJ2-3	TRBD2	CASSDPLAGFTDTQYF	TGTGCCAGCAGTGACCCACTAGCGGGATTCACAGATACGCAGTATTTT
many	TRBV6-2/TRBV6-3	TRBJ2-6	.	CASSYDESGANVLTF	TGTGCCAGCAGTTACGATGAATCTGGGGCCAACGTCCTGACTTTC
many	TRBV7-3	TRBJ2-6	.	CASSLLGRVPSHSGANVLTF	TGTGCCAGCAGCTTATTAGGGCGAGTTCCAAGTCATTCTGGGGCCAACGTCCTGACTTTC